This T cell receptor beta chain was profiled in a study of blood T cell repertoires in COVID-19. Study summary: Whether acute or convalescent, the COVID-19 samples came from the United States, Italy and Spain. T cells, B-cell-depleted T cells, or PBMCs supplied cDNA or gDNA.

The authors' processing: Using reference gene primer amplification, nucleated cell counts were estimated. Profiled with immunoSEQ multiplex PCR; TCRdb holds only in-frame clones, not every one. That table supplies the V and J calls and clone size; D and trimming were determined from the DNA. The table records about 65,000 clones, roughly four fifths of them present only once. The CDR3 covers 16 residues. The V gene's germline CDR1 is KGHSH and CDR2 LQKENI. V was trimmed by 3 bases and J by 4 bases, leaving 19 bases between them. This clonotype was obtained from a human donor in a cohort sampled during active COVID-19. The chain is built from TRBV18 and TRBJ2-7; maybe TRBD1 (5 bases). Sequenced sample: peripheral blood. CDR3 DNA: TGTGCCAGCTCACCTTTAGGGTTAAGGACATCTTACGAGCAGTACTTC. Translation: CASSPLGLRTSYEQYF.